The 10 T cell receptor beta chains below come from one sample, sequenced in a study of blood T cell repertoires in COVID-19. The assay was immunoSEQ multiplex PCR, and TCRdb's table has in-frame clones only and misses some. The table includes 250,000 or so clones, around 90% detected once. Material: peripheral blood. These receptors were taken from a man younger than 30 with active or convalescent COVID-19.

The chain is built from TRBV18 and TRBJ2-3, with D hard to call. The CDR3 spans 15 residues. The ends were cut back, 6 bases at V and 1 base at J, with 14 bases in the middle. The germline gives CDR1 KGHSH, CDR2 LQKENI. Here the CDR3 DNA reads TGTGCCAGCTCGCCAATAGCAGCTGGCACAGATACGCAGTATTTT. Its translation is CASSPIAAGTDTQYF.

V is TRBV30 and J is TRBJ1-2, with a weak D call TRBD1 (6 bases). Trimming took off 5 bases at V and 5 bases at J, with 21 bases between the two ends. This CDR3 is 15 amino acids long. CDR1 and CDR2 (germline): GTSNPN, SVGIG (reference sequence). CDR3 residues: CAWRQEGGIWYGYTF. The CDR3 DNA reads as TGTGCCTGGCGGCAAGAGGGGGGGATCTGGTATGGCTACACCTTC.

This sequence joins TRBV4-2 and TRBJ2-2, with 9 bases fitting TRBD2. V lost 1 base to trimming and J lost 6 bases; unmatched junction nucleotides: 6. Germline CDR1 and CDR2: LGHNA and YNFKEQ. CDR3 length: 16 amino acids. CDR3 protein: CASSQVGTSRPGELFF. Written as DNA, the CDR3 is TGTGCCAGCAGCCAAGTGGGGACTAGCCGGCCCGGGGAGCTGTTTTTT.

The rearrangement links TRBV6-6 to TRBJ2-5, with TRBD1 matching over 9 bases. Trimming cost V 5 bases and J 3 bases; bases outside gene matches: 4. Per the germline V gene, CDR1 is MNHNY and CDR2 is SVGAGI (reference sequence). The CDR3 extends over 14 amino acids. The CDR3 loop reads CASSPRTGEETQYF. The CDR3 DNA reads TGTGCCAGCAGTCCTCGGACAGGGGAAGAGACCCAGTACTTC.

The CDR3 protein is CASSLRTGHSNQPQHF. As DNA, the CDR3 is TGTGCCAGTAGTCTCAGGACAGGGCATAGCAATCAGCCCCAGCATTTT. V usage is TRBV19 and J usage is TRBJ1-5; 8 bases fit TRBD1. Germline trimming cut 5 bases from V and 0 bases from J; bases unmatched to any gene: 6. This CDR3 has 16 residues. Looked up from germline, CDR1 is LNHDA and CDR2 is SQIVND (reference sequence). Looking up the rest from reference TRBV19 and TRBJ1-5 gives the full variable domain: DGGITQSPKYLFRKEGQNVTLSCEQNLNHDAMYWYRQDPGQGLRLIYYSQIVNDFQKGDIAEGYSVSREKKESFPLTVTSAQKNPTAFYLCASSLRTGHSNQPQHFGDGTRLSIL.

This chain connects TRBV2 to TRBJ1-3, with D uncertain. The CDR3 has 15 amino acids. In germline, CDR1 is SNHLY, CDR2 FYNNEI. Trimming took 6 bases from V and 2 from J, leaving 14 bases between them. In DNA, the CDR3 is TGTGCCAGCAGCCCCGGACTTGTAGCTGGAAACACCATATATTTT. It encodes CASSPGLVAGNTIYF.

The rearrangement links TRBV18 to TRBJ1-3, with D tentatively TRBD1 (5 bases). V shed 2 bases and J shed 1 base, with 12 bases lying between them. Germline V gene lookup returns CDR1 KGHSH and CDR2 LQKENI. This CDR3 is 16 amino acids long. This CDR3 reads CASSPVSGPSGNTIYF. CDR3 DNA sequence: TGTGCCAGCTCACCAGTTTCAGGGCCGTCTGGAAACACCATATATTTT.

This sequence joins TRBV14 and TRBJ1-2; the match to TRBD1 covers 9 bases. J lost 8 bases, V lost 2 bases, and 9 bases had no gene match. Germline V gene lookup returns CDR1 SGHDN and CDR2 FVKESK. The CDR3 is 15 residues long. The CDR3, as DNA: TGTGCCAGCAGCCAAACGGGACAGGGTGTCCTGGGCTACACCTTC. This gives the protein CASSQTGQGVLGYTF.

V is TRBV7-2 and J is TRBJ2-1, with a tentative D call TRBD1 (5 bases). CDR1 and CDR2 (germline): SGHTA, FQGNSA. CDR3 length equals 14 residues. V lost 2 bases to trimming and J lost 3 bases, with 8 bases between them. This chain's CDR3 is CASSLNRFYNEQFF. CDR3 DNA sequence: TGTGCCAGCAGCTTAAACAGGTTCTACAATGAGCAGTTCTTC.

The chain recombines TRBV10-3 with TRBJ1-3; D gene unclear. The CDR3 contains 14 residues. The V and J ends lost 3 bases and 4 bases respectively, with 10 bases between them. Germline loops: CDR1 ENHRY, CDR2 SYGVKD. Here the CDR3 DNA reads TGTGCCATCAGTGAAACGAGAGTAGGAAACACCATATATTTT. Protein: CAISETRVGNTIYF.